Listed below are T cell receptor beta chains from one sample, sequenced in a study of OX40 agonist ivuxolimab in advanced cancers. Sequencing used immunoSEQ multiplex PCR; TCRdb keeps in-frame clones, though not all of them. The sample lists just under 85,000 clones, 70% to 85% occurring once. Sequencing was performed on CD4+ or CD8+ T cells sorted from blood, taken in a trial of the OX40 agonist ivuxolimab. Receptors originate from an adult with an advanced solid tumor such as melanoma, head and neck, liver or kidney cancer. Both conserved end residues are part of each CDR3. The D gene is left open where the match is weak. Size values are once, few and many counts, or a class for expanded clones, and some rows have none.

size	V	J	D	DNA	CDR3
-	TRBV6-5	TRBJ1-6	TRBD1	TGTGCCAGCAGGCGGACAGGGAATTCACCCCTCCACTTT	CASRRTGNSPLHF
-	TRBV29-1	TRBJ2-7	-	TGCAGCGCCCACCAGGGAGTAGGAGAGCAGTACTTC	CSAHQGVGEQYF
-	TRBV5-1	TRBJ1-2	TRBD1	TGCGCCAGCAGCCCGCACGACAGGGGGCATCACTATGGCTACACCTTC	CASSPHDRGHHYGYTF
-	TRBV6-6	TRBJ2-7	TRBD1	TGTGCCAGCACACGGGCAGGGGGAGAGCAGTACTTC	CASTRAGGEQYF
-	TRBV30	TRBJ1-3	-	TGTGCCCGGCGTGGGGCAGGGGCAGGAAACACCATATATTTT	CARRGAGAGNTIYF
-	TRBV30	TRBJ2-7	TRBD2	TGTGCCTGGCGGACTAGCGGCGCTACCTACGAGCAGTACTTC	CAWRTSGATYEQYF
-	TRBV30	TRBJ2-7	TRBD2	TGTGCCTGGAACCCTAAGGGACTAGCGGGGGGGCCGGGTGAGCAGTACTTC	CAWNPKGLAGGPGEQYF
-	TRBV7-3	TRBJ2-2	TRBD2	TGTGCCAGCAGTCCCCTGGCGGGAGCCTCATCGAACACCGGGGAGCTGTTTTTT	CASSPLAGASSNTGELFF
-	TRBV30	TRBJ1-1	-	TGTGCCTGGAGTCTAGGGGCTGAAGCTTTCTTT	CAWSLGAEAFF
-	TRBV6-1	TRBJ2-1	TRBD1	TGTGCCAGCAGTGAGTGGGACAGGGGCAACAATGAGCAGTTCTTC	CASSEWDRGNNEQFF
few	TRBV5-1	TRBJ1-1	-	TGCGCCAGCAACCCAACCGGGGATGCGCCTTTGAACACTGAAGCTTTCTTT	CASNPTGDAPLNTEAFF
-	TRBV19	TRBJ1-5	TRBD1	TGTGCCAGTAAAGACAGGGAATATCAGCCCCAGCATTTT	CASKDREYQPQHF
-	TRBV30	TRBJ1-2	TRBD1	TGTGCCTGCCGGGACAGGGACTATGGCTACACCTTC	CACRDRDYGYTF
once	TRBV27	TRBJ2-5	-	TGTGCCAGCAGTTTACGCCGTGAAAGAGGGACCCAGTACTTC	CASSLRRERGTQYF